Sequencing of this TCR beta chain was carried out in a study of lymphopenia after photon versus proton radiotherapy. Findings and caveats of the study: Survival link was tested only in deceased patients; proton benefit remains a possibility. After the lymphocyte nadir, photon-treated repertoires showed oligoclonal expansion, especially of CD8+ Temra cells. Under photons, naive T cells and diversity fell while effector/memory populations rose. In patients who died, overall survival fell as post-nadir TCR diversity dropped more.

Germline CDR1 reads LGHNA; CDR2 reads YSLEER. Trimming left V 0 bases short and J 6 bases short, with 11 bases between. CDR3 length: 15 residues. TCRdb's table, derived via immunoSEQ multiplex PCR, lists solely in-frame clones and lacks some. The sample lists about 25,000 clones; roughly 87% were seen once. For this clone: Its antigen is still unknown.

Material: peripheral blood, obtained from a patient treated with photon-based radiotherapy. The rearrangement links TRBV4-3 to TRBJ2-2; D gene uncertain. The TCR sequence derives from a man aged 50 or older with gastric cancer. The CDR3 DNA sequence: TGCGCCAGCAGCCAAGATCTCCCGGGCCCCGGGGAGCTGTTTTTT. This sequence encodes CASSQDLPGPGELFF.